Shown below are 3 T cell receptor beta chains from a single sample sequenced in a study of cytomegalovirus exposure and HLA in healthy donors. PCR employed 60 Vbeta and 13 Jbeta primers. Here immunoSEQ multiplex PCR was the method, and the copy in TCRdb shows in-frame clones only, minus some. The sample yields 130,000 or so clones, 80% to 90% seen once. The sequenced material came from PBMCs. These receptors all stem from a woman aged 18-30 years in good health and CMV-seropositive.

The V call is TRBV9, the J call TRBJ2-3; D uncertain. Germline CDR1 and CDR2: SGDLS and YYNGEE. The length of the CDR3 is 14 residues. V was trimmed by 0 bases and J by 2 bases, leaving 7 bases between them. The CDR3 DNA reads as TGTGCCAGCAGCGTAGTTGGCCACACAGATACGCAGTATTTT. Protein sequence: CASSVVGHTDTQYF. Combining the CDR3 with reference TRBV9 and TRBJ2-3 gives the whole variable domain DSGVTQTPKHLITATGQRVTLRCSPRSGDLSVYWYQQSLDQGLQFLIQYYNGEERAKGNILERFSAQQFPDLHSELNLSSLELGDSALYFCASSVVGHTDTQYFGPGTRLTVL.

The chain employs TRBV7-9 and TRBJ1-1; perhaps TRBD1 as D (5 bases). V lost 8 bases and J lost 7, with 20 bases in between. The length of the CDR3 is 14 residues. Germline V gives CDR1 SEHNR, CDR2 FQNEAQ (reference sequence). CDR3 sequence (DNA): TGTGCCAGCTCCATAGGCCGGGGGGAGGATGAAGCTTTCTTT. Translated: CASSIGRGEDEAFF. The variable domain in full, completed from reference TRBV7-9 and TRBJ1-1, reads DTGVSQNPRHKITKRGQNVTFRCDPISEHNRLYWYRQTLGQGPEFLTYFQNEAQLEKSRLLSDRFSAERPKGSFSTLEIQRTEQGDSAMYLCASSIGRGEDEAFFGQGTRLTVV.

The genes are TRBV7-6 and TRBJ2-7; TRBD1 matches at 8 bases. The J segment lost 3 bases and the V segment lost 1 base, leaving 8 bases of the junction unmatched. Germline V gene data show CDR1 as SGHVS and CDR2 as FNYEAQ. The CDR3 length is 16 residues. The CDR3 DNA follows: TGTGCCAGCAGCTTAGGCGGCGGGACAGGCCACTACGAGCAGTACTTC. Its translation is CASSLGGGTGHYEQYF.